The sequence of this TCR beta chain was determined in a study of T cells after yellow fever vaccination. The V gene lost 9 bases and the J gene lost 0 bases, with 11 bases spanning the gap. Germline V gene lookup returns CDR1 MRHNA and CDR2 SNTAGT. This CDR3 is built from 13 residues. TCRdb reprocessed the 5' RACE reads via MiXCR and lists one record per CDR3 protein. The table has hundreds of thousands of distinct CDR3 sequences, 9.5% to 13% seen once. The sequenced sample was PBMCs, obtained on the day of the first yellow fever vaccination. The sequence was obtained from a man aged 18-30 years who received the YFV17D yellow fever vaccine. The rearrangement uses TRBV6-4 and TRBJ1-1, with D hard to call. The CDR3 coding sequence is TGTGCCAGTTCGGCAGAGTTGAACACTGAAGCTTTCTTT. This sequence encodes CASSAELNTEAFF.